The rows below give T cell receptor beta chains drawn from one sample of a study of blood T cell repertoires in COVID-19. The method was immunoSEQ multiplex PCR; TCRdb's version includes in-frame clones alone and lacks a portion of them. This sample yields 200,000 to 250,000 clones, of which around 85% are seen a single time; 6.2% belongs to the top ten. The sequenced sample was peripheral blood. The origin of the receptors is a man between 60 and 75 years old with acute or convalescent COVID-19. Each CDR3 is given without its conserved first and last residue. Rows may omit the clone size; those that give it use once, few, many or a size class.

clone_size v_call cdr3_aa
NA TRBV5-4 ASSLVGRGAYNEQF
NA TRBV28 ASSFYSGSSYNEQF
NA TRBV7-2 ASSSRSTQY
NA TRBV2 ASTRGLDAF
NA TRBV5-4 ASSSGSRRGLAGELF
few TRBV19 ASSIRLAGYEQY
once TRBV28 ASRDRAGTEAF
NA TRBV7-2 ASSRGGYNSPLH
NA TRBV28 ASIPLAGGADTQY
NA TRBV5-1 ASSLGQALAKNIQY
NA TRBV11-3 ASSLNPSGSPDTQY
few TRBV11-2 ASSSPGTPVGSPLH
NA TRBV7-2 ASSPSPPGQVYTEAF
NA TRBV4-1 ASSQDLGRVTGELF
NA TRBV4-1 ASSPWTSTDTQY
NA TRBV3-1/TRBV3-2 ASSPTPLSGPLPGQY
NA TRBV7-9 ASSLAGTSGSPTQQY
NA TRBV6-2/TRBV6-3 ASSYGSSTDTQY
NA TRBV5-6 ASSYGTGVVYTEAF
NA TRBV6-5 ASSYSGQGGLETQY
NA TRBV5-1 ASRRGGERETQY
NA TRBV7-2 ASSRGLAYNEQF
once TRBV7-3 ASSTGDGANVLT
few TRBV29-1 SVDHYRAREGQY
NA TRBV6-4 ASRPRENTGELF
NA TRBV29-1 SVLTSGRPSSYNEQF
NA TRBV7-3 ASSLTGQGRDGYT
many TRBV4-1 ASSQLTSGSSEQY
NA TRBV5-6 ASGRTSGSFRDSGELF
NA TRBV7-3 ASSLTGGPGIQY
NA TRBV5-6 ASSPGLAGAGDIQY
few TRBV10-3 AIRGQPEGEQY
NA TRBV30 AWSVQLDRNYEQY
NA TRBV27 ASGQGDVADTQY
few TRBV4-3 ASSQALAGVGGDTQY
NA TRBV6-5 ASSYFRDSYEQF
NA TRBV12-3/TRBV12-4 ASGIQDIQY
NA TRBV27 ASSAGRLSGYT
NA TRBV19 ASGITGERETQY
once TRBV28 ASSSPNREIGYEQY
NA TRBV6-4 ASSGSSGPAGELF
NA TRBV6-5 ATGDSTYEQY
few TRBV7-9 ASSSGEGAVREQF
few TRBV5-1 ASSPSGQREQPQH
NA TRBV29-1 SVRQGSYEQY
NA TRBV16 ASSQGSPSTDTQY
NA TRBV19 ASSIQGAGNEQF
NA TRBV30 AWTGTSVNEQF
NA TRBV3-1/TRBV3-2 ASSPQGREGKLF
NA TRBV7-9 ASSLVPNNEQY
many TRBV7-2 ASSLAQGPMLGGYT
NA TRBV30 AWSALRLAGGRGQF
NA TRBV11-1 ASSINAGSGELF
NA TRBV6-6 ASSYGDSNEKLF
NA TRBV27 ASSSQGAGTGSYEQY
NA TRBV7-6 ASSLKGGINYEQY
NA TRBV7-9 ASSLVGDSSYNEQF
NA TRBV5-1 ASSTSGQWNNEQF
NA TRBV25-1 ASSSDSPTWTDTQY